Below, 23 T cell receptor beta chains from the same sample are listed, as sequenced in a study of cytomegalovirus exposure and HLA in healthy donors. Produced via immunoSEQ multiplex PCR; TCRdb's table is partial and in-frame only. The data show tens of thousands of clones, with over 85% seen just once and 1.2% to 1.5% held by the top ten. The sequenced material came from PBMCs. These receptors were collected from a man between 18 and 29 years old in good health and CMV-seropositive.

The chain has TRBV2 and TRBJ2-7, with TRBD2 identical over 7 bases. After removal of 2 bases from V and 11 bases from J, the junction contained 12 bases not matched to a gene. The CDR3 is made up of 14 amino acids. Germline-derived CDR1 and CDR2 are SNHLY and FYNNEI. For the CDR3, the DNA is TGTGCCAGCAGTGAACGGGGAGGGAGTTCGCTAGAGTACTTC. Translation gives CASSERGGSSLEYF. Together with reference TRBV2 and TRBJ2-7, the CDR3 gives the full variable domain: EPEVTQTPSHQVTQMGQEVILRCVPISNHLYFYWYRQILGQKVEFLVSFYNNEISEKSEIFDDQFSVERPDGSNFTLKIRSTKLEDSAMYFCASSERGGSSLEYFGPGTRLTVT.

The chain recombines TRBV6-1 with TRBJ1-1; no clear D. This CDR3 has 13 amino acids. Germline loops: CDR1 MNHNS, CDR2 SASEGT. The germline V and J ends were trimmed by 5 bases and 2 bases, with 9 bases remaining between them. This chain's CDR3 is CASSPRGNTEAFF. CDR3 coding DNA: TGTGCCAGCAGTCCCCGCGGAAACACTGAAGCTTTCTTT.

The rearrangement joins TRBV7-2 to TRBJ2-7, with D hard to call. V was pared by 3 bases and J by 3 bases, with 3 bases between. The CDR3 is 11 amino acids. CDR1 and CDR2 from the germline V gene are SGHTA and FQGNSA. CDR3 loop: CASSLSYEQYF. CDR3 nucleotides: TGTGCCAGCAGCTTGAGCTACGAGCAGTACTTC.

V usage is TRBV6-1 and J usage is TRBJ1-1; TRBD1 matches at 8 bases. The CDR3 contains 14 residues. V lost 4 bases to trimming and J lost 3 bases; unmatched junction nucleotides: 4. The germline gives CDR1 MNHNS, CDR2 SASEGT. CDR3 amino acids: CASSGTGPDTEAFF. The CDR3 DNA follows: TGTGCCAGCAGTGGGACAGGGCCCGACACTGAAGCTTTCTTT.

This rearrangement joins TRBV27 to TRBJ2-7; D is perhaps TRBD1 (6 bases). Germline V gene sequence: CDR1 MNHEY, CDR2 SMNVEV (reference sequence). Trimming removed 10 bases at V and 2 bases at J, with 12 bases between. This CDR3 contains 12 residues. The CDR3 DNA follows: TGTGCCACCTTCGACAGGACCTACGAGCAGTACTTC. Translated: CATFDRTYEQYF.

The genes are TRBV9 and TRBJ2-4; 9 bases are shared with TRBD2. After removal of 0 bases from V and 3 bases from J, the junction contained 7 bases not matched to a gene. The germline gives CDR1 SGDLS, CDR2 YYNGEE. CDR3 length: 17 residues. The CDR3 region has the DNA TGTGCCAGCAGCGTAGGGGGTAGCGGGGGTGGCAAAAACATTCAGTACTTC. As protein: CASSVGGSGGGKNIQYF.

The gene calls are TRBV9 and TRBJ2-1; TRBD2 matches at 9 bases. The CDR3 consists of 18 residues. The germline gives CDR1 SGDLS, CDR2 YYNGEE. Trimming at V came to 4 bases and at J to 2 bases, leaving 13 bases not matched to a gene. Here the CDR3 reads CASSSSGLPSGTYNEQFF. The CDR3 nucleotides read TGTGCCAGCAGCTCCTCTGGCCTCCCTAGCGGGACCTACAATGAGCAGTTCTTC.

The J gene is TRBJ2-7, the V gene TRBV5-4; 8 bases fit TRBD2. With V trimmed by 1 base and J by 6 bases, 9 bases remained unmatched. The CDR3 spans 15 residues. Germline CDR1 SGHNT, CDR2 YYREEE (reference sequence). The CDR3 reads CASSLKREISSEQYF. CDR3 nucleotides: TGTGCCAGCAGCTTGAAGCGGGAGATTAGCTCCGAGCAGTACTTC.

The V and J genes are TRBV27 and TRBJ1-2, with TRBD1 as a possible D gene (5 bases). V was cut by 5 bases and J by 2 bases, with 9 bases left in between. Germline V gene data show CDR1 as MNHEY and CDR2 as SMNVEV (reference sequence). The CDR3 length is 13 residues. The CDR3: CASSLTVNYGYTF. CDR3 DNA: TGTGCCAGCAGTCTGACAGTCAACTATGGCTACACCTTC.

For the CDR3, the DNA is TGTGCCAGCAGCCGAGGGATACTGGATGGCTACACCTTC. Its translation: CASSRGILDGYTF. The V gene is TRBV6-5, the J gene TRBJ1-2; D unresolved. The CDR3 length is 13 residues. Trimming left V 6 bases short and J 6 bases short, with 14 bases between. In germline, CDR1 is MNHEY, CDR2 SVGAGI.

The J gene is TRBJ1-3, the V gene TRBV30; 9 positions match TRBD1. Germline V CDR1 and CDR2: GTSNPN, SVGIG (reference sequence). The trim removed 3 bases at V and 2 bases at J, leaving 11 bases unmatched. The CDR3 contains 17 residues. The CDR3 nucleotides are TGTGCCTGGAGCCTAAGGGGACAGGGCCCCGCTGGAAACACCATATATTTT. As protein: CAWSLRGQGPAGNTIYF.

The chain has TRBV29-1 and TRBJ1-1; TRBD1 is a possible D gene (5 bases). Per the germline V gene, CDR1 is SQVTM and CDR2 is ANQGSEA. This CDR3 contains 14 residues. The ends were cut back, 3 bases at V and 1 base at J, with 12 bases in the middle. The CDR3 loop reads CSVETTETNTEAFF. CDR3 nucleotides: TGCAGCGTTGAGACGACAGAGACGAACACTGAAGCTTTCTTT.

V usage is TRBV6-1 and J usage is TRBJ1-5, with a tentative D call TRBD1 (5 bases). V shed 5 bases and J shed 4 bases, with 9 bases lying between them. The germline V gene has CDR1 MNHNS and CDR2 SASEGT. This CDR3 contains 13 residues. CDR3: CASSKQENQPQHF. The CDR3 DNA reads as TGTGCCAGCAGTAAACAGGAAAATCAGCCCCAGCATTTT.

The gene calls are TRBV4-1 and TRBJ2-7; TRBD1 matches at 8 bases. In germline, CDR1 is MGHRA, CDR2 YSYEKL. There are 16 residues in the CDR3. The V and J ends lost 4 bases and 2 bases, in that order; junction bases with no gene match: 10. CDR3 protein: CASSRGPGQGAYEQYF. CDR3 in DNA: TGCGCCAGCAGCCGAGGACCCGGACAGGGCGCCTACGAGCAGTACTTC.

The chain carries TRBV5-6 and TRBJ1-4, with D uncertain. The CDR3 runs 13 residues. The V gene lost 1 base and the J gene lost 6 bases, with 7 bases spanning the gap. Germline CDR1 is SGHDT and CDR2 is YYEEEE. The DNA for the CDR3 is TGTGCCAGCAGCTTGACTATTCATGAAAAACTGTTTTTT. It is translated as CASSLTIHEKLFF.

This chain connects TRBV15 to TRBJ2-3; no definite D call. V dropped 7 bases and J dropped 3 bases, with 11 bases sitting between them. Germline V gene lookup returns CDR1 LNHNV and CDR2 YYDKDF (reference sequence). The CDR3 sequence is 13 residues long. CDR3 bases: TGTGCCACCATGGGTGGGCCGACAGATACGCAGTATTTT. Translation: CATMGGPTDTQYF.

This chain connects TRBV19 to TRBJ1-5; no reliable D call. The CDR3 loop spans 15 amino acids. In germline, CDR1 is LNHDA, CDR2 SQIVND (reference sequence). Trimming removed 7 bases from V and 0 bases from J, with 13 bases in between. DNA for the CDR3: TGTGCCAGTATGGAGGGCAGGCATAGCAATCAGCCCCAGCATTTT. Amino acids: CASMEGRHSNQPQHF.

This clone was counted a single time. The V and J genes are TRBV6-1 and TRBJ2-7; 10 nucleotides agree with TRBD2. The V gene end was trimmed by 2 bases and the J gene end by 4 bases; junction bases not matched to a gene: 5. CDR1 and CDR2 from the germline V gene are MNHNS and SASEGT. The CDR3 is made up of 15 amino acids. The CDR3 protein is CASSEWASGSYEQYF. The DNA for the CDR3 is TGTGCCAGCAGTGAATGGGCTAGCGGGAGTTACGAGCAGTACTTC.

This clone was detected once. This chain joins TRBV21-1 and TRBJ2-7; the table's D call, TRBD2, has no DNA check behind it. TRBV21-1 is a known pseudogene. This CDR3 spans 18 amino acids. CDR3 sequence: CASSKGGLFGGLSYEQYF. CDR3 DNA: TGTGCCAGCAGCAAAGGGGGTCTCTTCGGGGGGCTCTCCTACGAGCAGTACTTC.

This rearrangement joins TRBV11-2 to TRBJ2-1; a weak D match, TRBD1 (5 bases). Germline CDR1 reads SGHAT; CDR2 reads FQNNGV. The length of the CDR3 is 17 residues. V lost 2 bases and J 0 bases, leaving 14 bases between the germline ends. The CDR3 nucleotides read TGTGCCAGCAGCTTATACGTGGGGCAGCCCTCCTACAATGAGCAGTTCTTC. This codes for CASSLYVGQPSYNEQFF.

This CDR3 is CASLTVRHRYNSPLHF. In nucleotides, the CDR3 is TGTGCAAGTCTCACCGTACGACACCGGTATAATTCACCCCTCCACTTT. The V call is TRBV12-2, the J call TRBJ1-6; TRBD1 is the table's D call and was not checked against the DNA. TRBV12-2 constitutes a pseudogene. The length of the CDR3 is 16 residues.

The rearrangement uses TRBV5-1 and TRBJ2-7; weak D call: TRBD1 (6 bases). Germline lookup yields CDR1 SGHRS and CDR2 YFSETQ. V lost 4 bases and J lost 6, with 17 bases in between. The CDR3 covers 14 residues. The CDR3 loop is CASSPDRPLAEQYF. The CDR3 DNA reads as TGCGCCAGCAGCCCGGACAGACCCCTTGCCGAGCAGTACTTC. Full variable domain (remainder filled in from reference TRBV5-1 and TRBJ2-7): KAGVTQTPRYLIKTRGQQVTLSCSPISGHRSVSWYQQTPGQGLQFLFEYFSETQRNKGNFPGRFSGRQFSNSRSEMNVSTLELGDSALYLCASSPDRPLAEQYFGPGTRLTVT.

This clone appeared a single time. The chain uses TRBV5-8 and TRBJ2-1, with TRBD2 matching over 7 bases. The V gene's germline CDR1 is SGHTS and CDR2 YDEGEE. The CDR3 sequence is 15 residues long. V was clipped by 2 bases and J by 4 bases; unmatched bases: 6. In nucleotides, the CDR3 is TGTGCCAGCAGCTTCGACGGGAGGCCTTACAATGAGCAGTTCTTC. Its translation: CASSFDGRPYNEQFF. The full variable domain, its missing parts supplied by reference TRBV5-8 and TRBJ2-1, is EAGVTQSPTHLIKTRGQQATLRCSPISGHTSVYWYQQALGLGLQFLLWYDEGEERNRGNFPPRFSGRQFPNYSSELNVNALELEDSALYLCASSFDGRPYNEQFFGPGTRLTVL.